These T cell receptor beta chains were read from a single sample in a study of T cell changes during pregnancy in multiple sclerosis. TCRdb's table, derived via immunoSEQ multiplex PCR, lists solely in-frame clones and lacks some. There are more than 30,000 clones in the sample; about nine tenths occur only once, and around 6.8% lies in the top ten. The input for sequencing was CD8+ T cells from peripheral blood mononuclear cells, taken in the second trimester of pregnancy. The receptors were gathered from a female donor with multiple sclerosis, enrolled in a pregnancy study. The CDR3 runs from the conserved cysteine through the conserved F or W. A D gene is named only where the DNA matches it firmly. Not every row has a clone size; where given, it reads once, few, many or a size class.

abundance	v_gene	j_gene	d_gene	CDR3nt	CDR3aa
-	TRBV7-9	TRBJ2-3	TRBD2	TGTGCCAGCAGGCATTCCGGGCGGGAGGTCCTCTGGGGGACAGATACGCAGTATTTT	CASRHSGREVLWGTDTQYF
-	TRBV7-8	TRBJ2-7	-	TGTGCCAGCAGCTTAGATTACAGTACCTACGAGCAGTACTTC	CASSLDYSTYEQYF
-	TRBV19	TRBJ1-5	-	TGTGCCAGTAGTCTAACAGGCTATAGCAATCAGCCCCAGCATTTT	CASSLTGYSNQPQHF
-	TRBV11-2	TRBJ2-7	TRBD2	TGTGCCAGCAGCTTCGGGACTAGCGGGTACGAGCAGTACTTC	CASSFGTSGYEQYF
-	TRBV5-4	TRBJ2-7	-	TGTGCCAGCAGCTCTAAATTAGAGCAGTACTTC	CASSSKLEQYF
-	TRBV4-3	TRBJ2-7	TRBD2	TGCGCCAGCAGCCAAGATTCGGGGGGATCCTACGAGCAGTACTTC	CASSQDSGGSYEQYF
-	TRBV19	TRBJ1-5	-	TGTGCCAGTAGTATAGCAGGGGCCAGCAATCAGCCCCAGCATTTT	CASSIAGASNQPQHF
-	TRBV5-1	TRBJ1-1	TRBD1	TGCGCCAGCACGAGACAGGGGAACACTGAAGCTTTCTTT	CASTRQGNTEAFF
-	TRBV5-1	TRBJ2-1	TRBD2	TGCGCCAGCAGCCCGCAAGCGGGGGGACACAATGAGCAGTTCTTC	CASSPQAGGHNEQFF
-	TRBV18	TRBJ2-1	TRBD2	TGTGCCAGTTCACCCTGGACTAGCGGGAGTTCTTTCAATGAGCAGTTCTTC	CASSPWTSGSSFNEQFF
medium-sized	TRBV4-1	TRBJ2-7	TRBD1	TGCGCCAGCAGCCAACTTGGGACAGGGGGTGATGACTACGAGCAGTACTTC	CASSQLGTGGDDYEQYF
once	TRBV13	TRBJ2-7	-	TGTGCCAGCAGCTTAGGTCTAGACGAGCAGTACTTC	CASSLGLDEQYF
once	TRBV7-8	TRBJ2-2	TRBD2	TGTGCCAGCAGCTTATCTAGCGGGGGGACGAACACCGGGGAGCTGTTTTTT	CASSLSSGGTNTGELFF
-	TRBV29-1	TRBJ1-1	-	TGCAGCGCCGAAGAAGGGGGTGAAGCTTTCTTT	CSAEEGGEAFF
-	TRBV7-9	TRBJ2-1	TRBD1	TGTGCCAGCAGCCCAGGGACAGGGGGCATGACCTCCTACAATGAGCAGTTCTTC	CASSPGTGGMTSYNEQFF
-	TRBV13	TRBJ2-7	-	TGTGCCAGCAGCTCGAGCTCCTACGAGCAGTACTTC	CASSSSSYEQYF
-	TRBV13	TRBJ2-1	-	TGTGCCAGCAGCTTAGAAGGGCCGGGGGATGAGCAGTTCTTC	CASSLEGPGDEQFF
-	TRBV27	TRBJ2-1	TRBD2	TGTGCCAGCAGTTTACGGGGGGGATATATCAATGAGCAGTTCTTC	CASSLRGGYINEQFF
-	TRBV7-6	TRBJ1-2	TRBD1	TGTGCCAGCAGCTCCTCCGACAGGGACTATGGCTACACCTTC	CASSSSDRDYGYTF
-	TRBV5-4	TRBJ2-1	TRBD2	TGTGCCAGCAGCTTGGCGGATGGACTAGCCTCGAATGAGCAGTTCTTC	CASSLADGLASNEQFF
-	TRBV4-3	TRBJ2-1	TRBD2	TGCGCCAGCAGCCCCGGTGGGGTAGCGGGGGATGAGCAGTTCTTC	CASSPGGVAGDEQFF
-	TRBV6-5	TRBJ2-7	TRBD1	TGTGCCAGCAGTTACGGGACAGGGACGACCTACGAGCAGTACTTC	CASSYGTGTTYEQYF
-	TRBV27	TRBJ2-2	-	TGTGCCAGCAGTCGGCAGGGGAGGGGCACCGGGGAGCTGTTTTTT	CASSRQGRGTGELFF
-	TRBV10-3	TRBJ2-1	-	TGTGCCATCAGTGCGGACGCCGGACTGGGTAATAAGCAGTTCTTC	CAISADAGLGNKQFF
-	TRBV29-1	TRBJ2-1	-	TGCAGCGTTGTGACTATTGAGCAGTTCTTC	CSVVTIEQFF
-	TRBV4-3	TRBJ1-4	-	TGCGCCAGCAGCCCTTTGGCGGGGAATGAAAAACTGTTTTTT	CASSPLAGNEKLFF
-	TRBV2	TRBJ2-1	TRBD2	TGTGCCAGCGAAGGACTAGCGGGAGTTTGGGGGAATGAGCAGTTCTTC	CASEGLAGVWGNEQFF
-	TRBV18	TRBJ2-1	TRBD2	TGTGCCAGCCACCCAAGAGCGGGAGGGTACAATGAGCAGTTCTTC	CASHPRAGGYNEQFF
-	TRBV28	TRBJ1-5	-	TGTGCCAGCAGTTTAGGGAGGGGCGGCAATCAGCCCCAGCATTTT	CASSLGRGGNQPQHF
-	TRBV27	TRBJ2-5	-	TGTGCCAGCAGTTCAGCGGAGCAAGAGACCCAGTACTTC	CASSSAEQETQYF
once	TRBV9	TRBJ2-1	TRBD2	TGTGCCAGCAGCCCATGGACTAGCGTAAATAATGAGCAGTTCTTC	CASSPWTSVNNEQFF
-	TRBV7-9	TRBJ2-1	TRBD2	TGTGCCAGCAGCTACGGACTAGTCGATGAGCAGTTCTTC	CASSYGLVDEQFF
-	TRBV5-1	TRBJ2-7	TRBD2	TGCGCCAGCAGCTTTAAAACTAGCGTTGAAGAGCAGTACTTC	CASSFKTSVEEQYF